Here is one TCR beta chain with its context. Its cognate antigen is unknown. Within the sample, other DNA sequences also encode this same CDR3. This CDR3 spans 10 amino acids. V was clipped by 6 bases and J by 2 bases, with 5 bases between them. Germline loops: CDR1 DFQATT, CDR2 SNEGSKA (reference sequence). The data derive from a study of shared clonotypes between healthy human individuals. In the study overall: There were three CD4 naive, three CD4 memory, two CD8 naive and one CD8 memory plates per donor. Study-level findings and limits: Non-shared clonotypes were found to have lower generation probabilities than the clonotypes that were shared by all four of the sorted-subset donors.

The repertoire was sequenced with immunoSEQ multiplex PCR; TCRdb's copy has only in-frame clones and lacks some. The table has about 1.1 million clones, 60% to 80% seen once. This rearrangement joins TRBV20-1 to TRBJ2-7, with D uncertain. The specimen sequenced was memory CD4+ T cells from PBMCs. Subset in this sample: CD45RA-negative fraction. This receptor was identified in a man aged 18 to 29 in good health. Some clones in this sample may be carry-over from other donors' samples. The CDR3 coding sequence is TGCAGTGCGGAAGCCTACGAGCAGTACTTC. This translates into CSAEAYEQYF.